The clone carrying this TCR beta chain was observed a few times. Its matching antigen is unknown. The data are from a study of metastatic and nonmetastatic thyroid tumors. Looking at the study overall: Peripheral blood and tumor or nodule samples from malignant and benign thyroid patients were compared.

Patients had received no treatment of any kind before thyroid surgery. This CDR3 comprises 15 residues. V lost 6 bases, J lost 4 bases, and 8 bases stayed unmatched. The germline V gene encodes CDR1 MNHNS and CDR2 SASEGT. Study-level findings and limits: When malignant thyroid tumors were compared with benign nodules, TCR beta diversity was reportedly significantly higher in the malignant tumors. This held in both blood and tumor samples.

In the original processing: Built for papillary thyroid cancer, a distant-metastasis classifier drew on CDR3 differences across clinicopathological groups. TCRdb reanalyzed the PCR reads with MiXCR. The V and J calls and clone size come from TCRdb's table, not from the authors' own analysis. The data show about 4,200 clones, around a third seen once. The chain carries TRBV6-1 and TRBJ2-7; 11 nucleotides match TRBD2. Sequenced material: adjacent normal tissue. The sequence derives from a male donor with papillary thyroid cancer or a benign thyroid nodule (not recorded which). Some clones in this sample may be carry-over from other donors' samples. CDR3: CASSSSSGRRYEQYF. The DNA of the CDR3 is TGTGCCAGCAGCAGTTCTAGCGGGAGGCGGTACGAGCAGTACTTC.